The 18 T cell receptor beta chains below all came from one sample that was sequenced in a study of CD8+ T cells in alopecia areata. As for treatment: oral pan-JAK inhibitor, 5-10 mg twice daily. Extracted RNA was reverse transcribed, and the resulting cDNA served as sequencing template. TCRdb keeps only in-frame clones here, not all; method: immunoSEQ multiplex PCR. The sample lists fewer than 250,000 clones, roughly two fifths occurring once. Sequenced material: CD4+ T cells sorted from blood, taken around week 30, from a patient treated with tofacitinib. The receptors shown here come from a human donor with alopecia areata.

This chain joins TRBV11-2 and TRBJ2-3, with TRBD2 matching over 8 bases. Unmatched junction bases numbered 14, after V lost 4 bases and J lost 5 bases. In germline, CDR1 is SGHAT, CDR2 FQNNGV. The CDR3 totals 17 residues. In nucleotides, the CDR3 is TGTGCCAGCAGCTACCCTGGGACTAGGTATACGGGAGATACGCAGTATTTT. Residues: CASSYPGTRYTGDTQYF.

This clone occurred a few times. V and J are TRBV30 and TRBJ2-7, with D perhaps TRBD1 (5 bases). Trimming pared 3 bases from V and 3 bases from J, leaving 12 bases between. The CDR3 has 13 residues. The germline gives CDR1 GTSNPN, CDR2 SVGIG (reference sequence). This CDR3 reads CAWSRQTLYEQYF. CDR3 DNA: TGTGCCTGGAGCCGACAGACACTCTACGAGCAGTACTTC.

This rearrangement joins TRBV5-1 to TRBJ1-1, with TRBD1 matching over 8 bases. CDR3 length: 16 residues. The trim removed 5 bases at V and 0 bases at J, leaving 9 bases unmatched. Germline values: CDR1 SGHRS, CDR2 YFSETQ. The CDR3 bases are TGCGCCAGCAGTGGGGGGACAGGTGAGATGAACACTGAAGCTTTCTTT. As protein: CASSGGTGEMNTEAFF.

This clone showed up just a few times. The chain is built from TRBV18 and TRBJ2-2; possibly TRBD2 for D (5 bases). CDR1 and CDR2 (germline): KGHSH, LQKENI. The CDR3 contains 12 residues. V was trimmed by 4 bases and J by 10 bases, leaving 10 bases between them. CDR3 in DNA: TGTGCCAGCTCACGAGGGCCCGAGGAGCTGTTTTTT. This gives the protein CASSRGPEELFF.

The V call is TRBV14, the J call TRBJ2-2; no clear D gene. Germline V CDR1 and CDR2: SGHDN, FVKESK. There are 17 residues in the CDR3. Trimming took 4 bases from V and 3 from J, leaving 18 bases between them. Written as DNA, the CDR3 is TGTGCCAGCAGCCCGTCCGACGGATCCCGGTACACCGGGGAGCTGTTTTTT. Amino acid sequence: CASSPSDGSRYTGELFF.

The CDR3 loop reads CASSLTQNYEQYF. The DNA for the CDR3 is TGTGCCAGCAGTTTGACCCAGAACTACGAGCAGTACTTC. The rearrangement joins TRBV28 to TRBJ2-7; no firm D call. The V gene's germline CDR1 is MDHEN and CDR2 SYDVKM. Trimming took 3 bases from V and 3 from J, leaving 9 bases between them. The CDR3 contains 13 residues. The entire variable domain, with the rest obtained from reference TRBV28 and TRBJ2-7, is as follows: DVKVTQSSRYLVKRTGEKVFLECVQDMDHENMFWYRQDPGLGLRLIYFSYDVKMKEKGDIPEGYSVSREKKERFSLILESASTNQTSMYLCASSLTQNYEQYFGPGTRLTVT.

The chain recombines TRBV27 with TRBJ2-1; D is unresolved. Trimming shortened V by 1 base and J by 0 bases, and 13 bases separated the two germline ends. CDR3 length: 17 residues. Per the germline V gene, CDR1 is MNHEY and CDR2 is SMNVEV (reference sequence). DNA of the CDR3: TGTGCCAGCAGTTTATTAGATGGGTACCGCTCCTACAATGAGCAGTTCTTC. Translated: CASSLLDGYRSYNEQFF.

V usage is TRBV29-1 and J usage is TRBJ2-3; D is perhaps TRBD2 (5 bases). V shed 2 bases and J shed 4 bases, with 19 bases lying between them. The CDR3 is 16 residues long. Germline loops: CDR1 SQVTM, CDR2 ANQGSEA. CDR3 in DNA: TGCAGCGTTGAACCGGGGATGGGCCCCGCTTCAGATACGCAGTATTTT. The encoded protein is CSVEPGMGPASDTQYF.

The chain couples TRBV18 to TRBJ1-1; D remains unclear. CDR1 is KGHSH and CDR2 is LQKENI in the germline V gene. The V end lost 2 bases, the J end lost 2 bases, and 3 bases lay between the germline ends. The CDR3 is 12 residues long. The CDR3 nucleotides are TGTGCCAGCTCACCATATAACACTGAAGCTTTCTTT. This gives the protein CASSPYNTEAFF.

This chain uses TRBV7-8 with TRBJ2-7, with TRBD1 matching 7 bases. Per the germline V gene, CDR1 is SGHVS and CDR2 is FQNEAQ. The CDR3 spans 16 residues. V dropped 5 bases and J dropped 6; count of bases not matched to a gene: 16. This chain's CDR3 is CASSPSRQGISTEQYF. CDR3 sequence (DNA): TGTGCCAGCAGCCCGAGTAGACAGGGCATCTCCACCGAGCAGTACTTC.

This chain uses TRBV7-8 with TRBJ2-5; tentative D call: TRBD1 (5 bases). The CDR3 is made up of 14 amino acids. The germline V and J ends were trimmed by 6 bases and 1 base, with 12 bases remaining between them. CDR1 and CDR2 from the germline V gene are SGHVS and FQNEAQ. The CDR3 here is CASSRQGSQETQYF. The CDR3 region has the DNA TGTGCCAGCAGTCGCCAGGGTTCCCAAGAGACCCAGTACTTC.

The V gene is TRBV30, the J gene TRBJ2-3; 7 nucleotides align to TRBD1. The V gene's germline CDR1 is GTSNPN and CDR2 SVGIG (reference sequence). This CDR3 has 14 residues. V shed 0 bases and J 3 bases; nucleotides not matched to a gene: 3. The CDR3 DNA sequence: TGTGCCTGGAGTGTGGGACAGAGAACAGATACGCAGTATTTT. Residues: CAWSVGQRTDTQYF.

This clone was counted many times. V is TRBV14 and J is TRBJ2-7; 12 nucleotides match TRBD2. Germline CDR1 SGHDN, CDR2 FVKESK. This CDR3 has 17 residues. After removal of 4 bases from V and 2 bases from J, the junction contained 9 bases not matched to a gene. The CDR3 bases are TGTGCCAGCAGCCCCGGACTAGCGGGGACGCTGACCTACGAGCAGTACTTC. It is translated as CASSPGLAGTLTYEQYF.

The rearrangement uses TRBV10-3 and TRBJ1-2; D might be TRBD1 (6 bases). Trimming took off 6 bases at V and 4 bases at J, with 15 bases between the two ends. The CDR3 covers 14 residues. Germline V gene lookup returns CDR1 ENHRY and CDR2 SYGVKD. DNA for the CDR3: TGTGCCATCAGCGGCGCAGGGGTGGCCTATGGCTACACCTTC. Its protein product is CAISGAGVAYGYTF.

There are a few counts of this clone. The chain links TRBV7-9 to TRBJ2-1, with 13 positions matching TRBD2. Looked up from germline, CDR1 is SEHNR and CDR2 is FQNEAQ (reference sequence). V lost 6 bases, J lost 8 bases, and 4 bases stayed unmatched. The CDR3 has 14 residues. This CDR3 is CASSGGLAGYEQFF. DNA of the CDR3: TGTGCCAGCAGTGGGGGACTAGCGGGATATGAGCAGTTCTTC.

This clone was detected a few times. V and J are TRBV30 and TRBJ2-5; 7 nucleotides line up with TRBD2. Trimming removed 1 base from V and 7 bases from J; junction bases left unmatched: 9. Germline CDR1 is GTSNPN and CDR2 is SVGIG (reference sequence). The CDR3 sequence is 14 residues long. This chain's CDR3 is CAWSGGLEGMTQYF. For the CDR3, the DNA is TGTGCCTGGAGTGGAGGACTAGAGGGGATGACCCAGTACTTC.

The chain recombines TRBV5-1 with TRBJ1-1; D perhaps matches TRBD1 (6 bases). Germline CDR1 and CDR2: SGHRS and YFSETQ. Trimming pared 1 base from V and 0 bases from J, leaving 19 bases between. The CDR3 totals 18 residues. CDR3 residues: CASSLFSGAAPMNTEAFF. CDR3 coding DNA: TGCGCCAGCAGCTTGTTCTCAGGGGCCGCCCCTATGAACACTGAAGCTTTCTTT.

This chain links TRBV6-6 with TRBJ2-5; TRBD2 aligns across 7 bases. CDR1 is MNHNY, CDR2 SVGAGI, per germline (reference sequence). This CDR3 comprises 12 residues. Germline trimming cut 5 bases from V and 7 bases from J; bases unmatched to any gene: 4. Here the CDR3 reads CASSEGGRTQYF. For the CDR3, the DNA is TGTGCCAGCAGTGAGGGAGGGAGGACCCAGTACTTC.